Shown below are 9 T cell receptor beta chains from a single sample sequenced in a study of cytomegalovirus exposure and HLA in healthy donors. 60 Vbeta and 13 Jbeta primers were used in PCR. Profiled with immunoSEQ multiplex PCR; TCRdb holds only in-frame clones, not every one. Of approximately 200,000 clones in the sample, around 81% were seen once. Material: PBMCs. The receptors originated from a man younger than 40 in good health and CMV-seronegative.

V is TRBV4-1 and J is TRBJ2-7; D is perhaps TRBD1 (6 bases). The ends were cut back, 0 bases at V and 2 bases at J, with 11 bases in the middle. CDR1 MGHRA and CDR2 YSYEKL come from the germline V gene. The CDR3 spans 15 residues. The CDR3 reads CASSQDNRVPYEQYF. The CDR3 coding sequence is TGCGCCAGCAGCCAAGACAACAGGGTCCCCTACGAGCAGTACTTC.

The chain joins TRBV10-3 to TRBJ2-7; 13 bases fit TRBD2. CDR3 length: 13 amino acids. Trimming at V came to 7 bases and at J to 5 bases, leaving 2 bases not matched to a gene. The V gene's germline CDR1 is ENHRY and CDR2 SYGVKD. This CDR3 is CAIKGLAGDEQYF. The CDR3 nucleotides are TGTGCCATCAAAGGACTAGCGGGAGACGAGCAGTACTTC.

The V call is TRBV6-4, the J call TRBJ2-1; the match to TRBD2 covers 7 bases. Germline CDR1 reads MRHNA; CDR2 reads SNTAGT. The ends lost 6 bases at V and 10 bases at J; junction bases unmatched: 15. The CDR3 is 15 amino acids. Here the CDR3 reads CASRPEAGVIGEQFF. In DNA form, the CDR3 reads TGTGCCAGCAGGCCGGAGGCGGGAGTAATAGGGGAGCAGTTCTTC.

This clone was counted a few times. The chain links TRBV30 to TRBJ2-7; perhaps TRBD2 as D (6 bases). Germline CDR1 and CDR2: GTSNPN and SVGIG (reference sequence). The CDR3 extends over 13 amino acids. V lost 2 bases and J 2 bases, leaving 10 bases between the germline ends. The CDR3 DNA reads as TGTGCCTGGAGTCGGCGGGGCACCTACGAGCAGTACTTC. Its translation: CAWSRRGTYEQYF.

This chain connects TRBV5-1 to TRBJ2-7; D possibly corresponds to TRBD2 (5 bases). The CDR3 spans 12 residues. The germline CDR1 and CDR2 sequences are SGHRS and YFSETQ. The V end lost 4 bases, the J end lost 6 bases, and 11 bases lay between the germline ends. The CDR3 is CASSEVGAEQYF. In DNA, the CDR3 is TGCGCCAGCAGCGAGGTGGGAGCCGAGCAGTACTTC.

This clone turned up a few times. The rearrangement uses TRBV2 and TRBJ2-1; tentative D call: TRBD2 (5 bases). In germline, CDR1 is SNHLY, CDR2 FYNNEI. The V and J ends lost 0 bases and 10 bases respectively, with 13 bases between them. This CDR3 is built from 14 residues. The CDR3 DNA sequence: TGTGCCAGCAGTGAAGCGGGAGTCTGGACGGAGCAGTTCTTC. Translation: CASSEAGVWTEQFF.

The chain couples TRBV28 to TRBJ1-2; TRBD1 agrees at 10 bases. V was pared by 3 bases and J by 2 bases, with 6 bases of the junction left unmatched. The germline gives CDR1 MDHEN, CDR2 SYDVKM. This CDR3 spans 16 amino acids. The CDR3 sequence: CASSFSGTGDNYGYTF. The CDR3 DNA sequence: TGTGCCAGCAGTTTTTCTGGGACAGGGGACAACTATGGCTACACCTTC.

V usage is TRBV2 and J usage is TRBJ2-1; 9 nucleotides match TRBD2. The junction had 1 base not matched to a gene; V was cut back by 4 bases and J by 3 bases. Per the germline V gene, CDR1 is SNHLY and CDR2 is FYNNEI. This CDR3 has 14 residues. The chain's CDR3 is CASSGLADYNEQFF. DNA of the CDR3: TGTGCCAGCAGTGGACTAGCGGACTACAATGAGCAGTTCTTC.

This clone appeared a few times. The CDR3 region has the DNA TGTGCCAGCAGTGAAGCGTATAGTGAATACAATGAGCAGTTCTTC. Translating gives CASSEAYSEYNEQFF. The genes are TRBV6-4 and TRBJ2-1; D call uncertain. V gave up 3 bases and J gave up 4 bases, with 13 bases separating them. The germline V gene encodes CDR1 MRHNA and CDR2 SNTAGT. The CDR3 runs to 15 residues.